These T cell receptor beta chains were read from a single sample in a study of blood T cell repertoires in COVID-19. Clones were read by immunoSEQ multiplex PCR, and TCRdb kept only the in-frame ones, dropping some. In the table there are under 250,000 clones, around 82% of which are singletons. Sequenced: peripheral blood. These receptors originate from a woman between 65 and 79 years old with acute or convalescent COVID-19. Each CDR3 is given without its conserved first and last residue. Clone size is shown for a subset of rows, as once, few, many or a class of expanded clone.

clone size	V gene	J gene	CDR3 protein
-	TRBV19	TRBJ1-5	ASSWGGGHNQPQH
few	TRBV7-9	TRBJ2-7	ASSLAGLAVEQY
-	TRBV5-4	TRBJ2-2	ASSYLSVFPGELF
-	TRBV2	TRBJ2-2	ASSGAGAGTGELF
-	TRBV28	TRBJ1-1	ASSFRQGKAF
-	TRBV10-1	TRBJ2-3	ASSEARQGGFDTQY
-	TRBV14	TRBJ1-3	ASSWTGAGNTIY
-	TRBV5-1	TRBJ2-7	ASSRQGDEQY
-	TRBV5-1	TRBJ2-1	ASSLGGGLAYNEQF
-	TRBV7-8	TRBJ2-1	ASSLDGGGDEQF
-	TRBV2	TRBJ2-3	ASTLRVTDTQY
-	TRBV24-1	TRBJ2-3	ATSDPYSGGLTDTQY
-	TRBV29-1	TRBJ2-3	SVGSGTGGTDTQY
-	TRBV6-1	TRBJ2-5	ASSEILAGGSETQY
-	TRBV5-1	TRBJ2-2	ASSPLTGASAGELF
-	TRBV4-2	TRBJ2-1	ASSPRGGRVDEQF
-	TRBV7-9	TRBJ1-4	ASSPGGWQALEKLF
-	TRBV2	TRBJ2-3	ASSGDSTSTDTQY
-	TRBV25-1	TRBJ2-5	ASSHGPTQY
few	TRBV19	TRBJ1-6	ASSMDVGGNNSPLH
-	TRBV29-1	TRBJ2-3	SVVYPGPDTQY
-	TRBV19	TRBJ2-3	ASNLGQGAGDTQY
-	TRBV19	TRBJ2-1	ATSGSSGWGNEQF
-	TRBV2	TRBJ2-3	ASSEAGAAFNTQY
-	TRBV3-1/TRBV3-2	TRBJ1-1	ASSQETGSAF
-	TRBV6-6	TRBJ2-7	ASRRETYEQY
-	TRBV5-4	TRBJ2-7	ASSSREGQGSYEQY
once	TRBV24-1	TRBJ2-5	ATSDHGPQETQY
once	TRBV5-4	TRBJ2-1	ASSLGRGSSYNEQF
few	TRBV7-2	TRBJ2-2	ASSFTGSGELF
-	TRBV2	TRBJ2-7	GGREDSYEQY
once	TRBV2	TRBJ2-3	ASSQGSGITDTQY
-	TRBV2	TRBJ2-3	ASKGMGEQGARDTQY
-	TRBV6-5	TRBJ2-7	ASSPLAGGGEQY
-	TRBV5-6	TRBJ1-1	ASSSDLGGDTEAF
-	TRBV7-9	TRBJ1-4	ASSFGNGLEGLF
-	TRBV9	TRBJ1-6	ASSPTTPGVNSPLH
few	TRBV9	TRBJ2-5	ASSVGPGHSETQY
-	TRBV7-9	TRBJ1-1	ASSPRQGLNTEAF
-	TRBV27	TRBJ2-7	ASSLEGVGSYEQY
-	TRBV10-3	TRBJ2-5	AISPGQGARETQY
-	TRBV5-1	TRBJ1-1	ASNQDRLNTEAF
-	TRBV7-3	TRBJ2-3	ASSLDLGDTQY